Shown below are 29 T cell receptor beta chains from a single sample sequenced in a study of T cells after yellow fever vaccination. TCRdb itself ran the 5' RACE reads through MiXCR, one entry per CDR3 protein. The table shows hundreds of thousands of distinct CDR3 sequences, with about 12% occurring only once. The sample here was PBMCs, taken on the day of the yellow fever booster vaccination. These receptors were collected from a man between 25 and 39 years old who received the YFV17D yellow fever vaccine.

The chain has TRBV9 and TRBJ2-3, with unresolved D. In germline, CDR1 is SGDLS, CDR2 YYNGEE. V was pared by 2 bases and J by 1 base, with 11 bases between. CDR3 length equals 15 residues. The CDR3 here is CASSVTPKGTDTQYF. CDR3 nucleotide sequence: TGTGCCAGCAGCGTGACCCCAAAGGGCACAGATACGCAGTATTTT. The whole variable domain, remainder taken from reference TRBV9 and TRBJ2-3, is DSGVTQTPKHLITATGQRVTLRCSPRSGDLSVYWYQQSLDQGLQFLIQYYNGEERAKGNILERFSAQQFPDLHSELNLSSLELGDSALYFCASSVTPKGTDTQYFGPGTRLTVL.

The table lists this clonotype with a few counts. The chain combines TRBV20-1 with TRBJ1-1; D not resolved. The germline V and J ends were trimmed by 6 bases and 1 base, with 12 bases remaining between them. The CDR3 loop spans 13 amino acids. Germline V gene lookup returns CDR1 DFQATT and CDR2 SNEGSKA (reference sequence). The CDR3 DNA is TGCAGTGCCACGGAGACATGGAACACTGAAGCTTTCTTT. Its translation: CSATETWNTEAFF.

The chain links TRBV28 to TRBJ2-4, with a tentative D call TRBD1 (5 bases). The V end was cut by 2 bases, the J end by 0 bases, with 17 bases between. CDR3 length: 18 amino acids. Germline V gene sequence: CDR1 MDHEN, CDR2 SYDVKM. DNA for the CDR3: TGTGCCAGCAGTTTAGACAGAGTAGGAGCACTAGCCAAAAACATTCAGTACTTC. Protein: CASSLDRVGALAKNIQYF.

This clonotype appeared a few times. The V and J genes are TRBV28 and TRBJ2-5; perhaps TRBD1 as D (5 bases). V was shortened by 7 bases and J by 4 bases, with 19 bases between the two germline ends. Germline-derived CDR1 and CDR2 are MDHEN and SYDVKM. This CDR3 comprises 15 residues. This CDR3 reads CASTPAQQAVETQYF. Written as DNA, the CDR3 is TGTGCCAGCACCCCGGCACAACAGGCAGTAGAGACCCAGTACTTC.

The chain carries TRBV19 and TRBJ2-5; D unclear. V dropped 8 bases and J dropped 3 bases, with 10 bases sitting between them. Germline V gene sequence: CDR1 LNHDA, CDR2 SQIVND (reference sequence). CDR3 size: 12 residues. CDR3 residues: CASLGSEETQYF. In nucleotides, the CDR3 is TGTGCCAGTCTGGGCAGCGAAGAGACCCAGTACTTC.

This clonotype has a handful of counts. This chain connects TRBV28 to TRBJ2-2; TRBD2 aligns across 7 bases. V shed 9 bases and J 1 base; nucleotides not matched to a gene: 14. Germline V gene sequence: CDR1 MDHEN, CDR2 SYDVKM. CDR3 length equals 17 residues. The CDR3 sequence: CASRPGGFSENTGELFF. The CDR3 nucleotides are TGTGCCAGTCGACCCGGGGGGTTTTCAGAGAACACCGGGGAGCTGTTTTTT.

This clonotype was counted a few times. The CDR3 loop is CASSPRLAGGPDEQFF. The CDR3 nucleotides read TGTGCCAGCTCACCACGACTAGCGGGAGGGCCGGATGAGCAGTTCTTC. The V call is TRBV18, the J call TRBJ2-1; 14 bases are shared with TRBD2. Unmatched junction bases numbered 4, after V lost 1 base and J lost 8 bases. The CDR3 consists of 16 residues. Germline-derived CDR1 and CDR2 are KGHSH and LQKENI.

This clonotype was picked up many times. This sequence joins TRBV19 and TRBJ1-2, with 12 bases that match TRBD1. J gave up 7 bases and V 8 bases, and 5 bases lay outside the gene matches. The CDR3 totals 13 residues. The V gene's germline CDR1 is LNHDA and CDR2 SQIVND (reference sequence). CDR3 nucleotide sequence: TGTGCCAGTCAGGGGGACAGGGGGCCTGGCTACACCTTC. Its translation is CASQGDRGPGYTF.

The V call is TRBV5-1, the J call TRBJ2-7, with 9 bases identical to TRBD1. The ends lost 0 bases at V and 5 bases at J; junction bases unmatched: 6. Per the germline V gene, CDR1 is SGHRS and CDR2 is YFSETQ. This CDR3 comprises 15 residues. The CDR3 is CASSLAGDRVNEQYF. CDR3 nucleotides: TGCGCCAGCAGCTTGGCGGGGGACAGGGTCAACGAGCAGTACTTC.

The J gene is TRBJ2-7, the V gene TRBV7-9, with no clear D. This CDR3 is built from 15 residues. Germline loops: CDR1 SEHNR, CDR2 FQNEAQ (reference sequence). V lost 4 bases and J 2 bases, leaving 15 bases between the germline ends. The CDR3 nucleotides are TGTGCCAGCAGCTCCCTCAGCACAGTTACCTACGAGCAGTACTTC. Translated: CASSSLSTVTYEQYF.

The gene calls are TRBV20-1 and TRBJ2-7; TRBD2 agrees at 9 bases. The J segment lost 0 bases and the V segment lost 5 bases, leaving 5 bases of the junction unmatched. Germline V CDR1 and CDR2: DFQATT, SNEGSKA (reference sequence). CDR3 length: 14 residues. CDR3: CSAPGTSSSYEQYF. The CDR3 DNA is TGCAGTGCTCCCGGGACTAGCAGCTCCTACGAGCAGTACTTC.

On this clonotype itself: One junction end disagrees with the germline gene, perhaps due to a read error. The chain joins TRBV7-2 to TRBJ2-3; possible D gene TRBD1, 5 bases. The germline V gene has CDR1 SGHTA and CDR2 FQGNSA. This CDR3 region has 14 residues. The CDR3 spells CASSSDSNTDTQYF. CDR3 in DNA: TGTGCCAGCAGCTCCGACAGCAACACAGATACCCAGTATTTT.

The sample holds a few counts of this clonotype. This chain uses TRBV29-1 with TRBJ2-1; D is perhaps TRBD1 or TRBD2 (5 bases each). Trimming left V 4 bases short and J 2 bases short, with 15 bases between. CDR1 SQVTM and CDR2 ANQGSEA come from the germline V gene. The CDR3 has 15 amino acids. As DNA, the CDR3 is TGCAGCGTTGCACCCGGGACCGGAGCCTACAATGAGCAGTTCTTC. It specifies CSVAPGTGAYNEQFF.

The chain links TRBV6-5 to TRBJ2-7, with unresolved D. The V and J ends lost 2 bases and 0 bases respectively, with 8 bases between them. The length of the CDR3 is 14 residues. Germline V CDR1 and CDR2: MNHEY, SVGAGI. The CDR3 nucleotides are TGTGCCAGCAGTTACCTCACAGACTCCTACGAGCAGTACTTC. This gives the protein CASSYLTDSYEQYF.

This sequence joins TRBV5-4 and TRBJ2-5; 9 bases agree with TRBD1. CDR3 length: 15 amino acids. Germline assignment: CDR1 SGHNT and CDR2 YYREEE (reference sequence). V lost 6 bases and J lost 1; bases outside the gene matches: 7. The CDR3 region has the DNA TGTGCCAGCACCCTAGGACAGGGGACCCAAGAGACCCAGTACTTC. This translates into CASTLGQGTQETQYF.

Ten or more counts support this clonotype. The rearrangement uses TRBV20-1 and TRBJ2-1, with 9 bases lining up with TRBD2. V lost 2 bases and J lost 4; bases outside the gene matches: 6. Germline-derived CDR1 and CDR2 are DFQATT and SNEGSKA (reference sequence). This CDR3 region has 15 residues. The CDR3 DNA reads TGCAGTGCTAGATGGGTTAGCGGGGGTTACAATGAGCAGTTCTTC. It specifies CSARWVSGGYNEQFF.

The table lists this clonotype with a few counts. The chain carries TRBV5-8 and TRBJ1-4; weak D call: TRBD1 (6 bases). V was pared by 1 base and J by 7 bases, with 14 bases between. From germline, CDR1 is SGHTS and CDR2 YDEGEE. CDR3 size: 15 residues. The chain's CDR3 is CASSLLGQGSEKLFF. CDR3 sequence (DNA): TGTGCCAGCAGCTTGTTGGGCCAGGGGAGTGAAAAACTGTTTTTT.

This clonotype showed up many times. The rearrangement uses TRBV10-2 and TRBJ2-1; 7 nucleotides agree with TRBD2. The ends lost 8 bases at V and 6 bases at J; junction bases unmatched: 10. The CDR3 covers 14 residues. The germline V gene has CDR1 WSHSY and CDR2 SAAADI. The CDR3 DNA is TGCGCCAGCTCTACGCGGGGGAGGGGCAATGAGCAGTTCTTC. This translates into CASSTRGRGNEQFF.

This rearrangement joins TRBV20-1 to TRBJ2-3; 7 bases line up with TRBD1. Germline CDR1 and CDR2: DFQATT and SNEGSKA (reference sequence). Trimming cost V 2 bases and J 2 bases; bases outside gene matches: 4. The CDR3 consists of 14 residues. DNA of the CDR3: TGCAGTGCTAGACAGGGGGAACCCACAGATACGCAGTATTTT. It translates to CSARQGEPTDTQYF.

The chain combines TRBV7-2 with TRBJ2-7; D gene unclear. With 1 base removed from V and 6 bases from J, the gap between germline ends came to 16 bases. This CDR3 is built from 15 residues. In germline, CDR1 is SGHTA, CDR2 FQGNSA. The CDR3 is CASSLETHPTAEQYF. CDR3 coding DNA: TGTGCCAGCAGCTTAGAAACACACCCAACTGCCGAGCAGTACTTC.

This clonotype was recorded a few times. The chain couples TRBV6-1 to TRBJ2-7; 7 nucleotides align to TRBD1. CDR3 length equals 15 residues. Germline V gene lookup returns CDR1 MNHNS and CDR2 SASEGT. V was clipped by 9 bases and J by 1 base; unmatched bases: 12. Here the CDR3 DNA reads TGTGCCAGTAACTTCGGGACAGTGGCGTCCTACGAGCAGTACTTC. Protein product: CASNFGTVASYEQYF.

The chain carries TRBV30 and TRBJ2-1; 8 bases fit TRBD2. With 2 bases clipped from V and 5 bases from J, the junction kept 8 bases outside the gene matches. This CDR3 is 15 amino acids long. CDR1 is GTSNPN, CDR2 SVGIG, per germline (reference sequence). CDR3 protein: CAWSFGLALNNEQFF. The CDR3 DNA sequence: TGTGCCTGGAGTTTCGGACTAGCTCTAAACAATGAGCAGTTCTTC. The variable domain in full, with the rest retrieved from reference TRBV30 and TRBJ2-1, is SQTIHQWPATLVQPVGSPLSLECTVEGTSNPNLYWYRQAAGRGLQLLFYSVGIGQISSEVPQNLSASRPQDRQFILSSKKLLLSDSGFYLCAWSFGLALNNEQFFGPGTRLTVL.

The genes are TRBV7-2 and TRBJ2-7; perhaps TRBD2 as D (5 bases). The germline gives CDR1 SGHTA, CDR2 FQGNSA. This CDR3 is 16 amino acids long. V was trimmed by 4 bases and J by 3 bases, leaving 19 bases between them. The DNA of the CDR3 is TGTGCCAGCAGCTCCGGCCCCTTGCTAGAGGGCTACGAGCAGTACTTC. Translated: CASSSGPLLEGYEQYF.

The V gene is TRBV6-5, the J gene TRBJ2-5, with TRBD2 identical over 7 bases. Trimming cost V 0 bases and J 0 bases; bases outside gene matches: 4. This CDR3 spans 16 amino acids. CDR1 is MNHEY, CDR2 SVGAGI, per germline. The CDR3 DNA reads as TGTGCCAGCAGTTACTCTCCTAGCGGATACCAAGAGACCCAGTACTTC. Translating it yields CASSYSPSGYQETQYF.

There are a few counts of this clonotype. The chain is built from TRBV20-1 and TRBJ1-5; 8 nucleotides align to TRBD1. The ends lost 3 bases at V and 7 bases at J; junction bases unmatched: 20. The CDR3 runs to 18 residues. Germline assignment: CDR1 DFQATT and CDR2 SNEGSKA (reference sequence). As DNA, the CDR3 is TGCAGTGCTAGGTGGGGTAGGCTGGGTCAGGGGGCGAGGCAGCCCCAGCATTTT. Translation gives CSARWGRLGQGARQPQHF.

J is TRBJ2-1 and V is TRBV6-5, with 10 bases identical to TRBD1. This CDR3 is built from 14 residues. The V and J ends lost 0 bases and 9 bases, in that order; junction bases with no gene match: 2. The V gene's germline CDR1 is MNHEY and CDR2 SVGAGI. CDR3 nucleotides: TGTGCCAGCAGTTACTCGACAGGGGGCGGTGAGCAGTTCTTC. This codes for CASSYSTGGGEQFF.

At least ten counts were recorded for this clonotype. This sequence joins TRBV20-1 and TRBJ2-5; maybe TRBD1 (5 bases). Trimming pared 5 bases from V and 4 bases from J, leaving 14 bases between. The CDR3 has 13 residues. Germline V CDR1 and CDR2: DFQATT, SNEGSKA (reference sequence). CDR3 nucleotides: TGCAGTGCTTGGGGCCCCGTTGGAGAGACCCAGTACTTC. It yields the protein CSAWGPVGETQYF.

This clonotype was detected only a few times. The CDR3 reads CSVGAGTGGNQPQHF. CDR3 DNA: TGCAGCGTTGGGGCCGGGACAGGAGGAAATCAGCCCCAGCATTTT. V usage is TRBV29-1 and J usage is TRBJ1-5, with 8 bases fitting TRBD1. The CDR3 covers 15 residues. With 4 bases clipped from V and 4 bases from J, the junction kept 9 bases outside the gene matches. Germline CDR1 and CDR2: SQVTM and ANQGSEA.

This clonotype has ten or more counts. The rearrangement joins TRBV6-2 or TRBV6-3 to TRBJ2-3, with TRBD1 identical over 7 bases. The CDR3 spans 14 residues. The ends lost 7 bases at V and 5 bases at J; junction bases unmatched: 9. Germline CDR1 is MNHEY and CDR2 is SVGEGT. The CDR3 DNA is TGTGCCAGCACCCGGACAGGTGCAAGAGATACGCAGTATTTT. Translation: CASTRTGARDTQYF.